These T cell receptor beta chains were read from a single sample in a study of cytotoxic CD8 clonotypes in ibrutinib-treated CLL. Sequenced by immunoSEQ multiplex PCR; TCRdb stores in-frame clones only, minus some. In the table there are 200,000 to 250,000 clones, roughly 65% of which are singletons. The sequences come from PBMCs, collected after 12 months of ibrutinib treatment. These TCRs come from a human donor with chronic lymphocytic leukemia. CDR3s include the opening cysteine and the closing phenylalanine or tryptophan. A D gene is named only where the DNA matches it firmly. Not every row has a clone size; where given, it reads once, few, many or a size class.

clone_size	v_call	j_call	d_call	cdr3_aa	cdr3_nt
-	TRBV10-2	TRBJ2-3	TRBD2	CASMGLAGEDTQYF	TGCGCCAGCATGGGACTAGCGGGGGAAGATACGCAGTATTTT
-	TRBV29-1	TRBJ1-2	-	CSAEEGGRVYGYTF	TGCAGCGCCGAAGAAGGGGGAAGGGTCTATGGCTACACCTTC
once	TRBV29-1	TRBJ2-7	TRBD1	CSAGQGSYEQYF	TGCAGCGCCGGACAGGGCTCCTACGAGCAGTACTTC
-	TRBV7-3	TRBJ2-7	-	CASSLTSSYEQYF	TGTGCCAGCAGCTTAACTAGCTCCTACGAGCAGTACTTC
-	TRBV6-6	TRBJ1-2	-	CASSGGYTF	TGTGCCAGCAGCGGGGGCTACACCTTC
-	TRBV27	TRBJ2-3	TRBD2	CASSLLAGGTDTQYF	TGTGCCAGCAGTTTACTAGCGGGAGGCACAGATACGCAGTATTTT
-	TRBV4-3	TRBJ2-1	-	CASSHLRNEQFF	TGCGCCAGCAGCCATCTGCGGAATGAGCAGTTCTTC
few	TRBV5-4	TRBJ1-2	-	CASSLQGRLYGYTF	TGTGCCAGCAGCTTGCAGGGACGCCTCTATGGCTACACCTTC
few	TRBV30	TRBJ2-7	-	CAWSKTGSGEQYF	TGTGCCTGGAGTAAAACAGGGTCTGGGGAGCAGTACTTC
-	TRBV30	TRBJ2-1	TRBD2	CAWSVKRGRNEQFF	TGTGCCTGGAGTGTGAAGCGGGGGCGAAATGAGCAGTTCTTC
-	TRBV5-1	TRBJ1-6	-	CASSLGDSNSPLHF	TGCGCCAGCAGCTTGGGAGACAGTAATTCACCCCTCCACTTT
once	TRBV5-6	TRBJ1-4	-	CASSRVGQANEKLFF	TGTGCCAGCAGCCGAGTTGGGCAAGCTAATGAAAAACTGTTTTTT
-	TRBV5-1	TRBJ2-2	TRBD2	CASSLVPTLSGGNTGELFF	TGCGCCAGCAGCTTGGTGCCCACACTTAGCGGGGGAAACACCGGGGAGCTGTTTTTT
-	TRBV10-2	TRBJ1-2	TRBD1	CASSAQGVDYGYTF	TGCGCCAGCAGTGCACAGGGGGTAGACTATGGCTACACCTTC
-	TRBV7-8	TRBJ1-5	-	CASSWTGQFAGQPQHF	TGTGCCAGCAGCTGGACGGGGCAGTTTGCGGGTCAGCCCCAGCATTTT
-	TRBV19	TRBJ1-5	TRBD1	CASSMEDLGQALFGNQPQHF	TGTGCCAGTAGTATGGAGGACCTGGGACAGGCCCTTTTTGGTAATCAGCCCCAGCATTTT
-	TRBV7-2	TRBJ2-5	-	CASSLDPDPEETQYF	TGTGCCAGCAGCTTAGATCCTGACCCGGAAGAGACCCAGTACTTC
-	TRBV4-1	TRBJ2-1	TRBD2	CASSQGLAGGPTYNEQFF	TGCGCCAGCAGCCAAGGTCTAGCGGGGGGGCCTACCTACAATGAGCAGTTCTTC
-	TRBV30	TRBJ1-3	TRBD1	CAWEPGQRSYGNTIYF	TGTGCCTGGGAACCGGGACAGCGTTCTTATGGAAACACCATATATTTT
-	TRBV29-1	TRBJ1-4	-	CSVSNRRGSEKLFF	TGCAGCGTTTCCAATCGGAGGGGTTCTGAAAAACTGTTTTTT
-	TRBV11-2	TRBJ2-7	-	CASSLGGTYEQYF	TGTGCCAGCAGCCTAGGCGGCACCTACGAGCAGTACTTC
-	TRBV12-2	TRBJ1-5	-	CASPPDRASNQPQHF	TGTGCAAGTCCCCCGGACAGGGCAAGCAATCAGCCCCAGCATTTT
-	TRBV9	TRBJ2-4	TRBD2	CASSVDSLAGDYSKNIQYF	TGTGCCAGCAGCGTAGATTCACTAGCGGGTGACTATTCCAAAAACATTCAGTACTTC
-	TRBV2	TRBJ2-5	TRBD2	CASSPGLAGRSETQYF	TGTGCCAGCAGTCCCGGACTAGCGGGAAGGTCGGAGACCCAGTACTTC
once	TRBV7-9	TRBJ2-1	-	CASSLGSEGRRNEQFF	TGTGCCAGCAGCTTAGGTTCGGAGGGCCGAAGGAATGAGCAGTTCTTC
-	TRBV13	TRBJ2-7	TRBD2	CASSFRLAGGMVHEQYF	TGTGCCAGCAGCTTCCGACTAGCGGGAGGGATGGTTCACGAGCAGTACTTC
-	TRBV7-3	TRBJ2-1	TRBD1	CASSPTGIEQFF	TGTGCCAGCAGCCCGACAGGGATTGAGCAGTTCTTC
-	TRBV9	TRBJ1-1	-	CASSTSGEAEAFF	TGTGCCAGCAGCACCAGCGGTGAGGCTGAAGCTTTCTTT
-	TRBV9	TRBJ2-7	TRBD2	CASSVVVLAGSYEQYF	TGTGCCAGCAGCGTAGTGGTCCTAGCGGGATCCTACGAGCAGTACTTC
few	TRBV6-5	TRBJ1-5	-	CASKALGEVQPQHF	TGTGCCAGCAAGGCCCTAGGCGAGGTTCAGCCCCAGCATTTT
-	TRBV30	TRBJ1-1	-	CAWSVTPSTEAFF	TGTGCCTGGAGTGTTACACCTAGCACTGAAGCTTTCTTT
-	TRBV15	TRBJ1-2	-	CATSSQASGGYTF	TGTGCCACCAGCAGCCAGGCTTCTGGAGGCTACACCTTC
few	TRBV30	TRBJ2-2	TRBD2	CACPRGVGTGELFF	TGTGCCTGCCCCCGGGGGGTGGGCACCGGGGAGCTGTTTTTT
few	TRBV5-1	TRBJ1-3	-	CASSLVSGGNAGNTIYF	TGCGCCAGCAGCTTGGTATCCGGGGGCAACGCTGGAAACACCATATATTTT
once	TRBV7-3	TRBJ2-7	TRBD1	CASTGTAYEQYF	TGTGCCAGCACCGGGACAGCCTACGAGCAGTACTTC
-	TRBV7-2	TRBJ2-1	TRBD2	CASSPPGLANYEQFF	TGTGCCAGCAGCCCACCGGGACTAGCGAACTATGAGCAGTTCTTC
-	TRBV20-1	TRBJ1-5	-	CSVAGEQPQHF	TGCAGTGTAGCAGGGGAGCAGCCCCAGCATTTT